The source of this T cell receptor beta chain is a study of cytomegalovirus exposure and HLA in healthy donors. A multiplex PCR was run with 60 Vbeta primers and 13 Jbeta primers. This table comes from immunoSEQ multiplex PCR, and its TCRdb copy is limited to in-frame clones, with some not included. The table records more than 60,000 clones, about three quarters of them present only once. With 3 bases removed from V and 0 bases from J, the gap between germline ends came to 13 bases. CDR1 SGHDT and CDR2 YYEEEE come from the germline V gene. The CDR3 is made up of 15 amino acids. The receptor's source is a man in his late teens or twenties in good health and CMV-seronegative. This chain uses TRBV5-6 with TRBJ2-7; D perhaps matches TRBD1 (5 bases). Sequencing was performed on PBMCs. In DNA form, the CDR3 reads TGTGCCAGCAGCTCTTCCTACAGGAGCTCCTACGAGCAGTACGTC. As protein: CASSSSYRSSYEQYV.